The rows below give T cell receptor beta chains drawn from one sample of a study of T-cell reconstitution after alpha-beta-depleted transplantation in children. One entry per CDR3 protein results from TCRdb running MiXCR on the PCR reads. The table has 230,000 or so distinct CDR3 sequences, approximately 9.7% seen once. Sequenced material: PBMCs from the stem cell graft donor, taken from the stem cell graft. The receptors stem from a human donor who donated a stem cell graft to a child with SCID. CDR3s leave out the opening cysteine and the closing phenylalanine or tryptophan. The D gene is left open where the match is weak. The listing skips clone size in some rows; elsewhere it reads once, few, many or a size class.

TRBV6-2/TRBV6-3	11	NA	NA	ASRATRTETQY
TRBV5-1	13	NA	many	ASSFEPDSNSPLH
TRBV12-3/TRBV12-4	11	NA	NA	ASSLQENYGHT
TRBV6-5	12	NA	many	ASSTYRDAGEAF
TRBV15	13	NA	many	ATSVAADRSYEQY
TRBV10-3	13	TRBD2	many	AISVRGGIYNEQF
TRBV5-1	11	TRBD1	many	ASSGQGTDTQY
TRBV19	13	NA	many	ASSTGTAKYYGYT
TRBV5-1	12	NA	many	ASRPPAVNTEAF
TRBV20-1	11	TRBD1	many	SATTGQGNGYT
TRBV27	12	NA	NA	ASPTNGGGQPQH
TRBV4-3	11	NA	many	ASSLELTGGYT
TRBV7-8	15	NA	many	ASSPGGGPRSGNTIY
TRBV7-7	13	NA	NA	ASRDQSREYYEQY